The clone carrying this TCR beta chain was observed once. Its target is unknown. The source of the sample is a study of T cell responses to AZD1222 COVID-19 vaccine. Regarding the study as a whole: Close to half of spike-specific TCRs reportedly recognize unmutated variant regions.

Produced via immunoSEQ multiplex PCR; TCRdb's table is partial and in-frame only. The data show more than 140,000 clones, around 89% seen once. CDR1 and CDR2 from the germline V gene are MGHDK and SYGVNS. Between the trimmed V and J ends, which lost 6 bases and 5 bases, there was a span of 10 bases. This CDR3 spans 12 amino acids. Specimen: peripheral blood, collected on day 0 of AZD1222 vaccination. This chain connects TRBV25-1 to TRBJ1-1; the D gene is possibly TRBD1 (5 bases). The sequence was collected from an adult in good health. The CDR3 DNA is TGTGCCAGCAGCACGGGACGGACTGAAGCTTTCTTT. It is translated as CASSTGRTEAFF. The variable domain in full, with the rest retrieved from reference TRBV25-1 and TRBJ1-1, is EADIYQTPRYLVIGTGKKITLECSQTMGHDKMYWYQQDPGMELHLIHYSYGVNSTEKGDLSSESTVSRIRTEHFPLTLESARPSHTSQYLCASSTGRTEAFFGQGTRLTVV.